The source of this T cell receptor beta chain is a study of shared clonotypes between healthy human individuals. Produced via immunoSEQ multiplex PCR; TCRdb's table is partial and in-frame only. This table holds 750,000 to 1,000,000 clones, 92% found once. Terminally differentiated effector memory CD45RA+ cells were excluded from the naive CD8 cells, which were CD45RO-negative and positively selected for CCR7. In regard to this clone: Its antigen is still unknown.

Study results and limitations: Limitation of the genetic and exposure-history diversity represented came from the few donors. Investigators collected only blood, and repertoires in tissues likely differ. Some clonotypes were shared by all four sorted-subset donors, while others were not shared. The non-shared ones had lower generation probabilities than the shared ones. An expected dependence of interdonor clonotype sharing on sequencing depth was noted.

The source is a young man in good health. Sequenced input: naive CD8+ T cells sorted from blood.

The CDR3: CASSPPPGDTQYF. The CDR3 bases are TGTGCCAGCTCACCACCACCGGGAGATACGCAGTATTTT. This rearrangement joins TRBV18 to TRBJ2-3; D uncertain. The CDR3 is made up of 13 amino acids. The ends were cut back, 0 bases at V and 5 bases at J, with 6 bases in the middle. Germline V gene lookup returns CDR1 KGHSH and CDR2 LQKENI.